The 10 T cell receptor beta chains reported below all come from one sample, sequenced in a study of STAT3 mutations in large granular lymphocyte leukemia. Data came from immunoSEQ multiplex PCR; TCRdb stores just in-frame clones and leaves some out. The table includes 35,000 to 40,000 clones, 70% to 90% detected once. Study observations and caveats: Every T-cell large granular lymphocyte leukemia patient had at least one immunodominant TCR beta clonotype.

No antigen has been identified for these receptors. The sample comprised PBMCs. Source of these receptors: a human donor with T large granular lymphocyte leukemia. Some clones in this sample may be carry-over from other donors' samples.

This chain connects TRBV30 to TRBJ1-3, with 7 bases that match TRBD1. Unmatched junction bases numbered 12, after V lost 0 bases and J lost 10 bases. Germline loops: CDR1 GTSNPN, CDR2 SVGIG (reference sequence). There are 15 residues in the CDR3. CDR3 protein: CAWSVPGRGRGTIYF. The CDR3 region has the DNA TGTGCCTGGAGTGTACCGGGAAGGGGGCGGGGGACCATATATTTT.

The chain recombines TRBV29-1 with TRBJ1-1; no reliable D call. The CDR3 has 15 amino acids. The ends were cut back, 2 bases at V and 0 bases at J, with 13 bases in the middle. The germline V gene has CDR1 SQVTM and CDR2 ANQGSEA. The CDR3 sequence: CSVEPPGLMNTEAFF. CDR3 nucleotides: TGCAGCGTTGAACCCCCCGGACTGATGAACACTGAAGCTTTCTTT. The variable domain in full, with the rest retrieved from reference TRBV29-1 and TRBJ1-1, is SAVISQKPSRDICQRGTSLTIQCQVDSQVTMMFWYRQQPGQSLTLIATANQGSEATYESGFVIDKFPISRPNLTFSTLTVSNMSPEDSSIYLCSVEPPGLMNTEAFFGQGTRLTVV.

The chain employs TRBV5-4 and TRBJ2-1; 12 bases match TRBD2. This CDR3 contains 15 residues. Per germline, CDR1 SGHNT and CDR2 YYREEE (reference sequence). The trim removed 0 bases at V and 6 bases at J, leaving 1 base unmatched. For the CDR3, the DNA is TGTGCCAGCAGCTTGGGGACTAGCGGGGTCAATGAGCAGTTCTTC. Amino acid sequence: CASSLGTSGVNEQFF.

This clone was counted once. This rearrangement joins TRBV28 to TRBJ1-1, with unresolved D. CDR3 length: 14 residues. Deletions cut 5 bases from V and 0 bases from J, with 10 bases between. The germline gives CDR1 MDHEN, CDR2 SYDVKM. The CDR3 here is CASSPGSMNTEAFF. In nucleotides, the CDR3 is TGTGCCAGCAGTCCCGGGAGTATGAACACTGAAGCTTTCTTT.

The chain carries TRBV7-9 and TRBJ1-1; the D is unclear. CDR3 length equals 12 residues. The V end was cut by 2 bases, the J end by 6 bases, with 7 bases between. CDR1 is SEHNR, CDR2 FQNEAQ, per germline (reference sequence). In DNA form, the CDR3 reads TGTGCCAGCAGCTTAATTGGCTCTGAAGCTTTCTTT. As protein: CASSLIGSEAFF.

V gene TRBV4-2 combines with J gene TRBJ1-4; unclear D gene. The germline V and J ends were trimmed by 3 bases and 7 bases, with 9 bases remaining between them. Germline V gene lookup returns CDR1 LGHNA and CDR2 YNFKEQ. This CDR3 comprises 13 residues. The CDR3 DNA reads TGTGCCAGCAGCCACCTGCTACTTGAAAAACTGTTTTTT. Encoded protein: CASSHLLLEKLFF.

This clone was recorded only once. This chain uses TRBV20-1 with TRBJ2-1, with D hard to call. CDR1 is DFQATT and CDR2 is SNEGSKA in the germline V gene (reference sequence). CDR3 size: 10 residues. Trimming took off 3 bases at V and 7 bases at J, with 4 bases between the two ends. The DNA of the CDR3 is TGCAGTGCTAGGGCAAATGAGCAGTTCTTC. Amino acid sequence: CSARANEQFF.

The rearrangement uses TRBV25-1 and TRBJ1-2, with 12 nucleotides matching TRBD1. The CDR3 extends over 14 amino acids. Germline-derived CDR1 and CDR2 are MGHDK and SYGVNS. J was trimmed by 8 bases and V by 6 bases; bases with no gene match: 7. The CDR3: CASRPGQGARGYTF. CDR3 sequence (DNA): TGTGCCAGCAGACCGGGACAGGGGGCGCGGGGCTACACCTTC.

The chain combines TRBV5-1 with TRBJ1-4, with D unclear. V was cut by 0 bases and J by 0 bases, with 6 bases left in between. The germline V gene encodes CDR1 SGHRS and CDR2 YFSETQ. This CDR3 has 15 residues. The CDR3 coding sequence is TGCGCCAGCAGCTTGGTTTCAGCAACTAATGAAAAACTGTTTTTT. Translation gives CASSLVSATNEKLFF.

The chain joins TRBV6-1 to TRBJ2-1, with D unclear. Germline loops: CDR1 MNHNS, CDR2 SASEGT. The length of the CDR3 is 12 residues. V gave up 10 bases and J gave up 0 bases, with 7 bases separating them. The CDR3 DNA reads TGTGCCACAAGCCTCTCCTACAATGAGCAGTTCTTC. It specifies CATSLSYNEQFF.